Listed here are 8 T cell receptor beta chains from one sample, sequenced in a study of T-cell reconstitution after alpha-beta-depleted transplantation in children (dated by TCRdb to 2016 to 2017). The label giving this sample's treatment or condition can be read as: allogeneic hematopoietic cell transplantation with graft depleted of TCRalphabeta T cells and CD19 B cells. Library prep was done by PCR. The run used an Illumina HiSeq 2500. Molecular barcoding was employed in the preparation of TCR libraries, with unique molecular identifiers being used to normalize TCRbeta repertoire quantification. Through fastp at Q25 and MiXCR, TCRdb rebuilt clones from the public reads, retaining in-frame beta chains. Each CDR3 protein appears once, grouped with its most common genes and DNA. The sample includes 500,000 to 600,000 distinct CDR3 sequences, with over 20% observed a single time. 30% to 45% of the sample comes from the top ten.

The sequencing here drew on PBMCs, taken before TCRalphabeta/CD19-depleted stem cell transplant. Receptors were obtained from a boy in the first two years of life with Wiskott-Aldrich syndrome, due to receive a stem cell transplant.

This clonotype showed up just a few times. The rearrangement uses TRBV7-2 and TRBJ1-2; D may be TRBD1 (5 bases). CDR1 is SGHTA and CDR2 is FQGNSA in the germline V gene. Trimming took 5 bases from V and 6 from J, leaving 13 bases between them. This CDR3 is 13 amino acids long. CDR3 residues: CASSRQGWDGYTF. The CDR3 nucleotides are TGTGCCAGCAGCCGGCAGGGATGGGATGGCTACACCTTC.

This clonotype was counted a few times. V gene TRBV2 combines with J gene TRBJ2-7; no firm D call. V lost 4 bases, J lost 6 bases, and 4 bases lay in between. The CDR3 runs 10 residues. The germline gives CDR1 SNHLY, CDR2 FYNNEI. The CDR3 DNA follows: TGTGCCAGCAGTGGGGTCGAGCAGTACTTC. Protein sequence: CASSGVEQYF.

The chain is built from TRBV6-1 and TRBJ1-2; D call uncertain. In germline, CDR1 is MNHNS, CDR2 SASEGT. The CDR3 runs 14 residues. V shed 2 bases and J shed 4 bases, with 11 bases lying between them. CDR3 in DNA: TGTGCCAGCAGTGAAAGGAAGTCAGGCTATGGCTACACCTTC. It is translated as CASSERKSGYGYTF.

The chain uses TRBV7-9 and TRBJ2-1, with 10 nucleotides matching TRBD2. The V gene's germline CDR1 is SEHNR and CDR2 FQNEAQ (reference sequence). V shed 5 bases, J shed 7 bases, and the junction held 8 bases outside the gene matches. The CDR3 is 15 amino acids. The CDR3 spells CASSPTSGTGNEQFF. The CDR3 bases are TGTGCCAGCAGCCCCACTAGCGGGACTGGGAATGAGCAGTTCTTC.

The chain is built from TRBV6-1 and TRBJ1-1; 9 bases are a match to TRBD1. V shed 2 bases, J shed 6 bases, and the junction held 1 base outside the gene matches. Germline CDR1 and CDR2: MNHNS and SASEGT. The CDR3 has 13 amino acids. This CDR3 reads CASSERQGAEAFF. CDR3 nucleotides: TGTGCCAGCAGTGAACGACAGGGGGCTGAAGCTTTCTTT.

This clonotype came up a few times. The chain is built from TRBV20-1 and TRBJ2-1, with 9 bases fitting TRBD2. The CDR3 sequence is 14 residues long. The germline gives CDR1 DFQATT, CDR2 SNEGSKA (reference sequence). V trimming: 4 bases; J trimming: 7 bases; junction bases outside the gene matches: 8. CDR3 region: CSAIGGRATNEQFF. The CDR3, as DNA: TGCAGTGCTATTGGCGGGAGGGCCACGAATGAGCAGTTCTTC.

The V gene is TRBV12-3 or TRBV12-4, the J gene TRBJ2-3; D unresolved. Trimming cost V 5 bases and J 0 bases, with 9 bases left between them. The CDR3 has 14 residues. The CDR3 coding sequence is TGTGCCAGCAGTAGCCGTGCTAGCACAGATACGCAGTATTTT. Translated: CASSSRASTDTQYF.

The gene calls are TRBV9 and TRBJ2-1, with 10 nucleotides matching TRBD2. The ends lost 0 bases at V and 7 bases at J; junction bases unmatched: 7. Germline CDR1 SGDLS, CDR2 YYNGEE. There are 16 residues in the CDR3. The CDR3 spells CASSVGLAGAENEQFF. The CDR3 DNA reads as TGTGCCAGCAGCGTAGGGCTAGCGGGAGCTGAAAATGAGCAGTTCTTC.